This TCR beta chain was sequenced for a study of graft-versus-host responses after intestinal transplantation. The V end was cut by 2 bases, the J end by 2 bases, with 9 bases between. The CDR3 covers 14 residues. Germline V gene lookup returns CDR1 SGHRS and CDR2 YFSETQ. Worth noting for this clone: The target antigen is unknown.

Clones were sequenced by immunoSEQ multiplex PCR, and TCRdb holds only the in-frame ones, with some missing. The profile covers roughly 39,000 clones, with more than 90% appearing a single time and 0.2% to 0.25% taken by the ten largest. The chain uses TRBV5-1 and TRBJ2-3; D call uncertain. The TCR was taken from a human donor who was the organ donor for an intestinal transplant. The source material was unstimulated CD8+ T cells sorted from spleen or lymph node cells, sampled before transplant. For the CDR3, the DNA is TGCGCCAGCAGCTTCGTGGGCCTCACAGATACGCAGTATTTT. It is translated as CASSFVGLTDTQYF.